The source of this T cell receptor beta chain is a study of response to subunit inactivated influenza vaccine. In regard to this clonotype: Its antigen is unidentified.

Trimming stripped 1 base from V and 3 bases from J, with 12 bases between. CDR3 size: 15 residues. Germline loops: CDR1 SGHTA, CDR2 FQGNSA. Study observations and caveats: The authors proposed limited new T cell recruitment per seasonal influenza vaccination.

One entry per CDR3 protein results from TCRdb running MiXCR on the RT-PCR reads. The table includes 500,000 to 650,000 distinct CDR3 sequences, 7.6% detected once. The chain links TRBV7-2 to TRBJ1-2, with unresolved D. The source is a man aged 50 to 75 who received an inactivated influenza vaccine. Specimen: PBMCs from blood, collected around 25 months after vaccination. The CDR3 is CASSLEFRTHYGYTF. DNA of the CDR3: TGTGCCAGCAGCTTAGAGTTCAGGACTCACTATGGCTACACCTTC. The whole variable domain, filled in from reference TRBV7-2 and TRBJ1-2, reads GAGVSQSPSNKVTEKGKDVELRCDPISGHTALYWYRQSLGQGLEFLIYFQGNSAPDKSGLPSDRFSAERTGGSVSTLTIQRTQQEDSAVYLCASSLEFRTHYGYTFGSGTRLTVV.